The 18 T cell receptor beta chains in this list originate from one sample, sequenced in a study of neoadjuvant anti-PD-1 for oral cavity cancer. Documented time point: after neoadjuvant nivolumab, at surgical resection. Some clones are missing from TCRdb's copy, which holds only in-frame ones; the method was immunoSEQ multiplex PCR. The sample contains 35,000 to 40,000 clones, about 36% of which appear only once. The sample was tumor tissue, taken after nivolumab (anti-PD-1) treatment. All receptors come from a person aged 40-85 years with oral cavity squamous cell carcinoma.

This clone was detected only once. As DNA, the CDR3 is TGTGCCAGCAGCTTGCAGGGACAGGGGGCAGATGAGCAGTTCTTC. Translating gives CASSLQGQGADEQFF. V gene TRBV11-3 combines with J gene TRBJ2-1; 12 bases are a match to TRBD1. The CDR3 consists of 15 residues. V trimming: 3 bases; J trimming: 8 bases; junction bases outside the gene matches: 5. Per germline, CDR1 SGHNT and CDR2 YENEEA.

This chain connects TRBV7-6 to TRBJ2-7; TRBD1 matches 8 bases. CDR1 is SGHVS and CDR2 is FNYEAQ in the germline V gene. Trimming at V came to 1 base and at J to 7 bases, leaving 12 bases not matched to a gene. This CDR3 has 16 residues. CDR3 loop: CASSLESGQGGGEQYF. The CDR3 DNA follows: TGTGCCAGCAGCTTAGAATCAGGACAGGGTGGTGGAGAGCAGTACTTC.

This chain uses TRBV18 with TRBJ2-6; 8 bases fit TRBD1. The germline CDR1 and CDR2 sequences are KGHSH and LQKENI. The length of the CDR3 is 18 residues. V lost 3 bases, J lost 0 bases, and 7 bases stayed unmatched. The CDR3, as DNA: TGTGCCAGCTCACCCCTGACAGGGGCGAGCTCTGGGGCCAACGTCCTGACTTTC. Its protein is CASSPLTGASSGANVLTF.

This chain connects TRBV11-2 to TRBJ2-7, with D perhaps TRBD1 or TRBD2 (6 bases each). The CDR3 loop spans 13 amino acids. V lost 2 bases and J 5 bases, leaving 10 bases between the germline ends. From germline, CDR1 is SGHAT and CDR2 FQNNGV. The CDR3 coding sequence is TGTGCCAGCAGCTTATGGAGGGGGAACGAGCAGTACTTC. It encodes CASSLWRGNEQYF.

This clone came up a few times. V gene TRBV7-3 combines with J gene TRBJ2-1, with 10 bases fitting TRBD2. Losses at the gene ends were 4 bases for V and 8 bases for J; bases not matched to a gene: 8. This CDR3 has 15 amino acids. The germline V gene encodes CDR1 SGHTA and CDR2 FQGTGA. Written as DNA, the CDR3 is TGTGCCAGCAGCTCTAGCGGGGGCACACAGGATGAGCAGTTCTTC. Amino acid sequence: CASSSSGGTQDEQFF.

The chain couples TRBV11-3 to TRBJ2-2; no definite D call. Germline V lookup: CDR1 SGHNT, CDR2 YENEEA. The ends were cut back, 2 bases at V and 6 bases at J, with 10 bases in the middle. The CDR3 loop spans 14 amino acids. The CDR3 nucleotides are TGTGCCAGCAGCTTATTGGCCGCTTCCGGGGAGCTGTTTTTT. Translating it yields CASSLLAASGELFF.

This clone was observed a handful of times. Here the CDR3 DNA reads TGTGCCGAACAGGGGGGAGAGGAAAAACTGTTTTTT. The encoded protein is CAEQGGEEKLFF. The chain links TRBV28 to TRBJ1-4; the match to TRBD1 covers 8 bases. The trim removed 11 bases at V and 8 bases at J, leaving 7 bases unmatched. This CDR3 is 12 amino acids long. Germline lookup yields CDR1 MDHEN and CDR2 SYDVKM.

This clone has a count of ten or more. This rearrangement joins TRBV7-9 to TRBJ1-2; a possible D gene is TRBD1 (5 bases). Germline assignment: CDR1 SEHNR and CDR2 FQNEAQ (reference sequence). Deletions cut 2 bases from V and 4 bases from J, with 8 bases between. This CDR3 region has 13 residues. CDR3 protein: CASSLRQGYGYTF. For the CDR3, the DNA is TGTGCCAGCAGCTTAAGGCAGGGCTATGGCTACACCTTC.

The V call is TRBV30, the J call TRBJ1-1; D is unresolved. Germline CDR1 is GTSNPN and CDR2 is SVGIG (reference sequence). V was shortened by 0 bases and J by 11 bases, with 25 bases between the two germline ends. CDR3 length: 16 residues. CDR3 protein: CAWSVLYGYLNTYAFF. CDR3 coding DNA: TGTGCCTGGAGTGTACTTTACGGATACTTGAACACCTATGCTTTCTTT.

About this clone itself: Other DNA sequences of this sample code for an identical CDR3. This sequence joins TRBV29-1 and TRBJ1-1; 7 nucleotides line up with TRBD1. With V trimmed by 5 bases and J by 0 bases, 3 bases remained unmatched. CDR3 size: 13 residues. Germline V gene sequence: CDR1 SQVTM, CDR2 ANQGSEA. DNA of the CDR3: TGCAGCGTTCCAGGACAGGTGAACACTGAAGCTTTCTTT. Encoded protein: CSVPGQVNTEAFF.

This clone has just a few counts. The CDR3 coding sequence is TGTGCCAGCAGTCCCCGTCGTGAGCAGTTCTTC. Protein sequence: CASSPRREQFF. The chain combines TRBV28 with TRBJ2-1; D remains ambiguous. Germline loops: CDR1 MDHEN, CDR2 SYDVKM. The CDR3 has 11 residues. The V end lost 5 bases, the J end lost 9 bases, and 8 bases lay between the germline ends.

This chain uses TRBV18 with TRBJ1-2; 9 bases match TRBD1. Germline CDR1 and CDR2: KGHSH and LQKENI. The CDR3 is 14 amino acids. V shed 6 bases and J 4 bases; nucleotides not matched to a gene: 6. This CDR3 reads CASSPTGGVYGYTF. The CDR3 nucleotides are TGTGCCAGCTCTCCCACAGGGGGCGTCTATGGCTACACCTTC.

This chain joins TRBV27 and TRBJ2-5; D possibly uses TRBD1 or TRBD2 (7 bases each). The length of the CDR3 is 14 residues. Germline assignment: CDR1 MNHEY and CDR2 SMNVEV (reference sequence). The V end was cut by 6 bases, the J end by 7 bases, with 18 bases between. CDR3 loop: CASRRQGAGATQYF. As DNA, the CDR3 is TGTGCCAGCAGAAGACAGGGTGCGGGAGCGACCCAGTACTTC.

Details on this clone: A read error may account for a junction end that differs from germline. This chain connects TRBV7-3 to TRBJ2-7; D uncertain. The germline V gene has CDR1 SGHTA and CDR2 FQGTGA. CDR3 length: 12 amino acids. The CDR3 protein is CASSLFPYEQYF. In DNA, the CDR3 is TGCGCCAGCAGCCTGTTTCCCTACGAGCAGTACTTC.

This clone has only a few counts. The chain carries TRBV15 and TRBJ1-5; D is uncertain. Trimming removed 0 bases from V and 4 bases from J, with 10 bases in between. Germline CDR1 reads LNHNV; CDR2 reads YYDKDF (reference sequence). The CDR3 has 15 residues. This CDR3 is CATSRDSGWNQPQHF. The DNA of the CDR3 is TGTGCCACCAGCAGAGATTCGGGTTGGAATCAGCCCCAGCATTTT.

The genes are TRBV6-4 and TRBJ2-3; a possible D gene is TRBD2 (6 bases). Trimming took off 6 bases at V and 0 bases at J, with 13 bases between the two ends. The CDR3 is 15 residues long. Germline V gene data show CDR1 as MRHNA and CDR2 as SNTAGT. For the CDR3, the DNA is TGTGCCAGCAGAAGGACTACTACTAGCACAGATACGCAGTATTTT. Translated, it gives CASRRTTTSTDTQYF.

The CDR3 coding sequence is TGTGCCAGCAGTTCCGGGCTTCGCTCCTACAATGAGCAGTTCTTC. It encodes CASSSGLRSYNEQFF. The chain is built from TRBV28 and TRBJ2-1, with D uncertain. CDR1 and CDR2 (germline): MDHEN, SYDVKM. The CDR3 is made up of 15 amino acids. V lost 4 bases and J lost 0, with 10 bases in between. Drawing the rest from reference TRBV28 and TRBJ2-1, the complete variable domain is DVKVTQSSRYLVKRTGEKVFLECVQDMDHENMFWYRQDPGLGLRLIYFSYDVKMKEKGDIPEGYSVSREKKERFSLILESASTNQTSMYLCASSSGLRSYNEQFFGPGTRLTVL.

The sample holds a few counts of this clone. The gene calls are TRBV25-1 and TRBJ1-2; 8 positions match TRBD1. V lost 4 bases, J lost 8 bases, and 9 bases stayed unmatched. The CDR3 has 14 amino acids. Per germline, CDR1 MGHDK and CDR2 SYGVNS. CDR3 amino acids: CASSGSRGLGGYTF. For the CDR3, the DNA is TGTGCCAGCAGTGGGAGCAGGGGGCTCGGAGGCTACACCTTC.